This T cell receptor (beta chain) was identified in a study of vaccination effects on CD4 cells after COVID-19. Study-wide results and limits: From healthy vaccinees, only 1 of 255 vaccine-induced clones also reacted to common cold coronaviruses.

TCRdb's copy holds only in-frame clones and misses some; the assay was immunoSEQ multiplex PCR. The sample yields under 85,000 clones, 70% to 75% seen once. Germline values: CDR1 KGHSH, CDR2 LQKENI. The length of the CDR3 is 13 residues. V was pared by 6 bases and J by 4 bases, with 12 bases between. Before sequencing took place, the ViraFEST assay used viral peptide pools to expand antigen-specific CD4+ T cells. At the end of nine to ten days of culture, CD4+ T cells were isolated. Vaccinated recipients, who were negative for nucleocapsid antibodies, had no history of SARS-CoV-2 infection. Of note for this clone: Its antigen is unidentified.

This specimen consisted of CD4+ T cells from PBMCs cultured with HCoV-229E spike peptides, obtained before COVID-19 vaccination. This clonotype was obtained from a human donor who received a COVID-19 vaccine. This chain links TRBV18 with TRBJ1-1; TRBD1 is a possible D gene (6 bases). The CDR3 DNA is TGTGCCAGCTCCAAGGGGGGTAGCACTGAAGCTTTCTTT. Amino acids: CASSKGGSTEAFF.